The entry below gives a single T cell receptor (beta chain) sequence along with its context. The antigen is unknown. The data belong to a study of shared clonotypes between healthy human individuals. About the research overall: Serving as donors were two women and a few men, whose ages spanned 18 to 49. Study conclusions and caveats: The sharing of 4.5% to 6.5% of naive CD4 clonotypes was seen across a handful of donors. Among the subsets, naive ones generally showed larger estimated richness than memory ones.

Each replicate PCR on the sorted subsets used 200 ng DNA (around 30,000 T cell genomes). Generated by immunoSEQ multiplex PCR, the TCRdb table keeps only in-frame clones and is missing some. The data show about 2.4 million clones, approximately 93% seen once. The length of the CDR3 is 15 residues. Germline CDR1 reads GTSNPN; CDR2 reads SVGIG (reference sequence). The V and J ends lost 0 bases and 2 bases respectively, with 12 bases between them. The rearrangement uses TRBV30 and TRBJ2-3, with D perhaps TRBD1 (5 bases). What was sequenced was naive CD4+ T cells from PBMCs. Subset meaning: CD45RA+ positively selected. This clonotype was sampled from a man aged 18 to 29 in good health. Some clones in this sample may be carry-over from other donors' samples. The chain's CDR3 is CAWSVSRTYTDTQYF. CDR3 in DNA: TGTGCCTGGAGTGTAAGCCGGACATACACAGATACGCAGTATTTT.